Shown below are 27 T cell receptor beta chains from a single sample sequenced in a study of Ad26.COV2.S vaccination and SARS-CoV-2 variants. The treatment was: roughly 19 received Ad26.COV2.S at low or high dose, single or two shots; 5 received placebo; per-sample allocation not given. Specimens were obtained on day 63 following the first vaccine or placebo injection. TCRdb's copy holds only in-frame clones and misses some; the assay was immunoSEQ multiplex PCR. The sample includes some 450,000 clones, less than 95% of them seen just once. The source was peripheral blood, collected in a trial of Ad26.COV2.S vaccine versus placebo. The receptors were sampled from a person aged 18-60 years who received the Ad26.COV2.S COVID-19 vaccine or a placebo.

This clone turned up a few times. The CDR3 DNA reads as TGTGCCAGCCGCCCCTCAGGTGTGCCCCTCCACTTT. Translation: CASRPSGVPLHF. The chain recombines TRBV28 with TRBJ1-6; D call uncertain. CDR1 and CDR2 (germline): MDHEN, SYDVKM. V was pared by 8 bases and J by 13 bases, with 15 bases between. The CDR3 runs 12 residues. Combining the CDR3 with reference TRBV28 and TRBJ1-6 gives the whole variable domain DVKVTQSSRYLVKRTGEKVFLECVQDMDHENMFWYRQDPGLGLRLIYFSYDVKMKEKGDIPEGYSVSREKKERFSLILESASTNQTSMYLCASRPSGVPLHFGNGTRLTVT.

CDR3 DNA: TGTGCCAGCAGCTTGGAGGCGGGGAACTATGGCTACACCTTC. As protein: CASSLEAGNYGYTF. The V and J genes are TRBV5-4 and TRBJ1-2; D is undetermined. There are 14 residues in the CDR3. V lost 0 bases and J 2 bases, leaving 8 bases between the germline ends. Germline CDR1 reads SGHNT; CDR2 reads YYREEE (reference sequence).

The gene calls are TRBV19 and TRBJ2-3; D not resolved. The CDR3 contains 11 residues. The ends were cut back, 3 bases at V and 8 bases at J, with 6 bases in the middle. The germline gives CDR1 LNHDA, CDR2 SQIVND (reference sequence). The CDR3, as DNA: TGTGCCAGTAGTATTTCGGGTACGCAGTATTTT. The encoded protein is CASSISGTQYF.

The CDR3 region has the DNA TGCAGTGCTGGGGGCTTGGACATTCAGTACTTC. Protein: CSAGGLDIQYF. V usage is TRBV20-1 and J usage is TRBJ2-4, with D possibly being TRBD1 (6 bases). This CDR3 contains 11 residues. CDR1 is DFQATT and CDR2 is SNEGSKA in the germline V gene (reference sequence). Trimming removed 5 bases from V and 8 bases from J, with 10 bases in between.

The chain couples TRBV27 to TRBJ2-7; D unclear. CDR1 MNHEY and CDR2 SMNVEV come from the germline V gene (reference sequence). The CDR3 runs to 13 residues. Trimming removed 3 bases at V and 2 bases at J, with 8 bases between. The CDR3 is CASSLAGTYEQYF. CDR3 coding DNA: TGTGCCAGCAGTTTGGCCGGAACCTACGAGCAGTACTTC.

The table lists this clone with a count of one. The V call is TRBV5-6, the J call TRBJ1-1; D not certain. Trimming removed 4 bases from V and 0 bases from J, with 7 bases in between. Per germline, CDR1 SGHDT and CDR2 YYEEEE. The CDR3 loop spans 13 amino acids. DNA of the CDR3: TGTGCCAGCAGCATGGTGTTGAACACTGAAGCTTTCTTT. Translated: CASSMVLNTEAFF.

The V call is TRBV2, the J call TRBJ1-3; 10 positions agree with TRBD1. CDR1 SNHLY and CDR2 FYNNEI come from the germline V gene. Germline trimming cut 10 bases from V and 4 bases from J; bases unmatched to any gene: 4. This CDR3 spans 13 amino acids. The CDR3 loop is CAIDRGPGNTIYF. In DNA, the CDR3 is TGTGCCATTGACAGGGGGCCCGGAAACACCATATATTTT.

The rearrangement joins TRBV14 to TRBJ2-6, with TRBD1 matching over 9 bases. The V segment lost 5 bases and the J segment 4 bases; nucleotides outside the gene matches: 6. The CDR3 totals 16 residues. Germline lookup yields CDR1 SGHDN and CDR2 FVKESK. CDR3 sequence reads: CASSRDRVYGANVLTF. CDR3 nucleotide sequence: TGTGCCAGCAGCAGGGACAGGGTCTACGGGGCCAACGTCCTGACTTTC.

The V call is TRBV3-1 (or the pseudogene TRBV3-2), the J call TRBJ1-4; TRBD1 matches at 9 bases. Trimming took 5 bases from V and 8 from J; bases not matched to a gene: 0. Germline values: CDR1 LGHDT, CDR2 YNNKEL (reference sequence). The CDR3 loop spans 12 amino acids. In DNA, the CDR3 is TGTGCCAGCAGCGACAGGGGGGAAAAACTGTTTTTT. Translating it yields CASSDRGEKLFF.

The rearrangement joins TRBV19 to TRBJ1-2; no reliable D call. Germline V gives CDR1 LNHDA, CDR2 SQIVND (reference sequence). Between the trimmed V and J ends, which lost 6 bases and 2 bases, there was a span of 10 bases. The CDR3 is made up of 13 amino acids. CDR3 sequence (DNA): TGTGCCAGTAGCGACGCGGGGAACTATGGCTACACCTTC. Amino acid sequence: CASSDAGNYGYTF.

The chain couples TRBV27 to TRBJ1-5; TRBD1 is a possible D gene (5 bases). Per the germline V gene, CDR1 is MNHEY and CDR2 is SMNVEV (reference sequence). The V end lost 2 bases, the J end lost 1 base, and 12 bases lay between the germline ends. There are 16 residues in the CDR3. Written as DNA, the CDR3 is TGTGCCAGCAGTTTAATCGGCCGGGGGAGCAATCAGCCCCAGCATTTT. This gives the protein CASSLIGRGSNQPQHF.

The rearrangement uses TRBV14 and TRBJ2-3; no reliable D call. The germline V gene has CDR1 SGHDN and CDR2 FVKESK. There are 13 residues in the CDR3. Deletions cut 3 bases from V and 6 bases from J, with 10 bases between. CDR3: CASSQSLWDTQYF. The CDR3 coding sequence is TGTGCCAGCAGCCAGTCCCTATGGGATACGCAGTATTTT.

In DNA, the CDR3 is TGTGCCAGCATCATCAGTTGGGCGAACACTGAAGCTTTCTTT. Translated, it gives CASIISWANTEAFF. The chain recombines TRBV7-2 with TRBJ1-1; no firm D call. Germline CDR1 is SGHTA and CDR2 is FQGNSA. Trimming cost V 7 bases and J 1 base, with 13 bases left between them. This CDR3 comprises 14 residues. Full variable domain (rest looked up from reference TRBV7-2 and TRBJ1-1): GAGVSQSPSNKVTEKGKDVELRCDPISGHTALYWYRQSLGQGLEFLIYFQGNSAPDKSGLPSDRFSAERTGGSVSTLTIQRTQQEDSAVYLCASIISWANTEAFFGQGTRLTVV.

V is TRBV11-2 and J is TRBJ2-6, with a weak D call TRBD1 (5 bases). Trimming left V 1 base short and J 2 bases short, with 6 bases between. This CDR3 comprises 15 residues. Germline CDR1 is SGHAT and CDR2 is FQNNGV. The CDR3 DNA is TGTGCCAGCAGCTTAGCAGGGACTGGGGCCAACGTCCTGACTTTC. Protein product: CASSLAGTGANVLTF.

This clone has a single count. The chain is built from TRBV15 and TRBJ1-5, with 12 bases fitting TRBD1. V trimming: 6 bases; J trimming: 3 bases; junction bases outside the gene matches: 6. Germline values: CDR1 LNHNV, CDR2 YYDKDF (reference sequence). The CDR3 is 16 amino acids. The DNA for the CDR3 is TGTGCCACCAGGAAGGGACAGGGGGCGGTCAATCAGCCCCAGCATTTT. It translates to CATRKGQGAVNQPQHF.

The rearrangement uses TRBV5-6 and TRBJ2-7; the D is unclear. Germline V gives CDR1 SGHDT, CDR2 YYEEEE. Trimming left V 5 bases short and J 3 bases short, with 9 bases between. This CDR3 has 12 amino acids. This CDR3 is CASSFDIYEQYF. Here the CDR3 DNA reads TGTGCCAGCAGTTTCGACATCTACGAGCAGTACTTC.

The rearrangement joins TRBV14 to TRBJ2-2; 11 bases fit TRBD2. The junction had 2 bases not matched to a gene; V was cut back by 2 bases and J by 3 bases. The CDR3 spans 16 residues. Germline assignment: CDR1 SGHDN and CDR2 FVKESK. DNA for the CDR3: TGTGCCAGCAGCCAAATAGCGGGAGGGCACACCGGGGAGCTGTTTTTT. Translated: CASSQIAGGHTGELFF.

The gene calls are TRBV25-1 and TRBJ2-7; the D gene could be TRBD1 or TRBD2 (7 bases each). The CDR3 has 13 residues. Trimming pared 10 bases from V and 0 bases from J, leaving 13 bases between. CDR1 and CDR2 (germline): MGHDK, SYGVNS. The CDR3 DNA follows: TGTGCCACCCAGGGGGGGGGCTCCTACGAGCAGTACTTC. Protein: CATQGGGSYEQYF.

The rearrangement links TRBV5-4 to TRBJ2-5; 8 positions agree with TRBD2. CDR1 SGHNT and CDR2 YYREEE come from the germline V gene (reference sequence). V lost 4 bases, J lost 5 bases, and 4 bases stayed unmatched. The CDR3 extends over 13 amino acids. In DNA form, the CDR3 reads TGTGCCAGCAGCCGGACTAGCTCGGAGACCCAGTACTTC. Translating gives CASSRTSSETQYF.

The rearrangement uses TRBV7-8 and TRBJ2-3; D may be TRBD1 (6 bases). This CDR3 has 16 residues. Trimming removed 1 base at V and 3 bases at J, with 14 bases between. Looked up from germline, CDR1 is SGHVS and CDR2 is FQNEAQ. As DNA, the CDR3 is TGTGCCAGCAGCTTAGAGGCAGGGGCAGGAACAGATACGCAGTATTTT. This codes for CASSLEAGAGTDTQYF.

This clone has only one observation. DNA for the CDR3: TGCGCCAGCAGCTTGGACAGGGTGAATGAAAAACTGTTTTTT. This codes for CASSLDRVNEKLFF. This sequence joins TRBV5-1 and TRBJ1-4, with a weak D call TRBD1 (6 bases). CDR3 length equals 14 residues. V lost 0 bases and J 5 bases, leaving 8 bases between the germline ends. The germline V gene has CDR1 SGHRS and CDR2 YFSETQ.

V is TRBV27 and J is TRBJ2-3; tentatively, D is TRBD2 (6 bases). The V end was cut by 3 bases, the J end by 0 bases, with 19 bases between. The CDR3 has 18 residues. CDR1 is MNHEY, CDR2 SMNVEV, per germline (reference sequence). The CDR3 protein is CASSFRAEGRSSTDTQYF. In DNA form, the CDR3 reads TGTGCCAGCAGTTTTAGGGCGGAGGGTAGGTCGAGCACAGATACGCAGTATTTT.

The table lists this clone with a count of one. The V call is TRBV14, the J call TRBJ2-1; 9 bases match TRBD1. The CDR3 runs 15 residues. The V gene's germline CDR1 is SGHDN and CDR2 FVKESK. V was clipped by 4 bases and J by 6 bases; unmatched bases: 7. CDR3 nucleotide sequence: TGTGCCAGCAGCCCCCGGACAGGGGCTTCCAATGAGCAGTTCTTC. This sequence encodes CASSPRTGASNEQFF.

The rearrangement joins TRBV9 to TRBJ2-1, with TRBD2 matching 13 bases. Trimming took 4 bases from V and 3 from J; bases not matched to a gene: 7. The CDR3 is 17 residues long. Germline V gene sequence: CDR1 SGDLS, CDR2 YYNGEE. The CDR3 here is CASSHGLAGVRYNEQFF. CDR3 bases: TGTGCCAGCAGCCACGGACTAGCGGGAGTTCGCTACAATGAGCAGTTCTTC.

This clone appeared a few times. The rearrangement joins TRBV27 to TRBJ2-3; 12 bases map to TRBD2. Germline assignment: CDR1 MNHEY and CDR2 SMNVEV (reference sequence). This CDR3 comprises 19 residues. J was trimmed by 2 bases and V by 5 bases; bases with no gene match: 14. The CDR3 sequence is CASSRPSGRATGATDTQYF. DNA of the CDR3: TGTGCCAGCAGTCGGCCTAGCGGGAGGGCCACTGGGGCCACAGATACGCAGTATTTT.

This sequence joins TRBV6-5 and TRBJ2-3; D unresolved. The V gene lost 6 bases and the J gene lost 3 bases, with 10 bases spanning the gap. Germline V CDR1 and CDR2: MNHEY, SVGAGI. CDR3 length: 13 amino acids. The CDR3 DNA sequence: TGTGCCAGCAGCCCGGTGGGTACAGATACGCAGTATTTT. This encodes CASSPVGTDTQYF.

The chain combines TRBV28 with TRBJ1-1, with 7 bases fitting TRBD1. CDR1 and CDR2 (germline): MDHEN, SYDVKM. V dropped 11 bases and J dropped 5; count of bases not matched to a gene: 11. The CDR3 loop spans 13 amino acids. The CDR3 bases are TGTGCCTCCTCAGACAGGGTTAAAACTGAAGCTTTCTTT. Its protein is CASSDRVKTEAFF.